One sample yielded the 3 T cell receptor beta chains listed below, sequenced in a study of control samples from healthy donors and cancer patients. The assay was immunoSEQ multiplex PCR, and TCRdb's table has in-frame clones only and misses some. The data show some 58,000 clones, over 75% seen once. The sample was PBMCs. These receptor sequences come from a woman aged 60-75 years with lung cancer.

The V gene is TRBV28, the J gene TRBJ2-5, with 8 bases fitting TRBD1. The CDR3 is 14 amino acids. CDR1 MDHEN and CDR2 SYDVKM come from the germline V gene. Trimming removed 6 bases from V and 1 base from J; junction bases left unmatched: 4. CDR3 sequence reads: CASRTGVPQETQYF. For the CDR3, the DNA is TGTGCCAGCAGGACAGGGGTTCCCCAAGAGACCCAGTACTTC.

The chain couples TRBV4-1 to TRBJ2-3; no definite D call. CDR3 length: 16 amino acids. Trimming took off 1 base at V and 0 bases at J, with 11 bases between the two ends. Germline V lookup: CDR1 MGHRA, CDR2 YSYEKL. For the CDR3, the DNA is TGCGCCAGCAGCCAAGTAAACTTAGTTAGCACAGATACGCAGTATTTT. Protein product: CASSQVNLVSTDTQYF.

Here the CDR3 DNA reads TGTGCCAGCAGCTTAGACACTGGTAATTCACCCCTCCACTTT. It encodes CASSLDTGNSPLHF. The V and J genes are TRBV7-9 and TRBJ1-6, with no clear D. Germline CDR1 is SEHNR and CDR2 is FQNEAQ (reference sequence). Trimming took off 1 base at V and 6 bases at J, with 7 bases between the two ends. The CDR3 consists of 14 residues. The complete variable domain, with remaining parts taken from reference TRBV7-9 and TRBJ1-6, reads DTGVSQNPRHKITKRGQNVTFRCDPISEHNRLYWYRQTLGQGPEFLTYFQNEAQLEKSRLLSDRFSAERPKGSFSTLEIQRTEQGDSAMYLCASSLDTGNSPLHFGNGTRLTVT.